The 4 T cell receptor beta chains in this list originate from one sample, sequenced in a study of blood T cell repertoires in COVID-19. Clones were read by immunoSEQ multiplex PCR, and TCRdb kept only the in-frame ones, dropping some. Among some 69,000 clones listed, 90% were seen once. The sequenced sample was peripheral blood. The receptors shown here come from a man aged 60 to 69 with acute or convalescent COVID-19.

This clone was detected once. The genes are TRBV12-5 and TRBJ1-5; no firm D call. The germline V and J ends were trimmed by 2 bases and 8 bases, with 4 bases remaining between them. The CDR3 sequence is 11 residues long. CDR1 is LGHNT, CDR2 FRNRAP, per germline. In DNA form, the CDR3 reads TGTGCTAGTGGTTTGACTAAGCCCCAGCATTTT. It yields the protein CASGLTKPQHF.

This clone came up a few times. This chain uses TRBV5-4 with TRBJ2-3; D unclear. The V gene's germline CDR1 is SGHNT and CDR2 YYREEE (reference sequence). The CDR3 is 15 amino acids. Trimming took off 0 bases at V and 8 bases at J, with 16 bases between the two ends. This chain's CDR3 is CASSLAGKVKSTQYF. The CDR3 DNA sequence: TGTGCCAGCAGCTTGGCCGGTAAAGTGAAGAGTACGCAGTATTTT.

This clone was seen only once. The CDR3 is CASSLDPSYRVNKNIQYF. DNA for the CDR3: TGTGCCAGCAGCTTAGATCCATCCTACAGGGTTAACAAAAACATTCAGTACTTC. The V gene is TRBV11-2, the J gene TRBJ2-4; D may be TRBD1 (6 bases). CDR1 is SGHAT, CDR2 FQNNGV, per germline. The CDR3 sequence is 18 residues long. Trimming shortened V by 0 bases and J by 3 bases, and 18 bases separated the two germline ends.

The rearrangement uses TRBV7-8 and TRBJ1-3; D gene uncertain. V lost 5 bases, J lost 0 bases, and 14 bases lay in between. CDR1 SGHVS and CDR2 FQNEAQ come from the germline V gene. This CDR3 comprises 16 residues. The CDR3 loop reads CASSRYRRDSGNTIYF. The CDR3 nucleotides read TGTGCCAGCAGCCGTTATCGGAGGGACTCTGGAAACACCATATATTTT.